Only a few counts were recorded for the clone carrying this T cell receptor beta chain. Its cognate antigen is unknown. This sample was included in a study of cytomegalovirus exposure and HLA in healthy donors. Study-wide results and caveats: Among TCR beta chains, those listed as cytomegalovirus-associated numbered about 160. Owing to their indistinguishability, certain V segments, notably TRBV6-2 and TRBV6-3, were excluded. Most TCR sequences were rare, but some public TCRs occurred in many donors.

The ends lost 0 bases at V and 6 bases at J; junction bases unmatched: 4. Germline-derived CDR1 and CDR2 are SGHRS and YFSETQ. The CDR3 spans 15 residues. The PCR contained 60 Vbeta and 13 Jbeta primers. Sequencing used immunoSEQ multiplex PCR; TCRdb keeps in-frame clones, though not all of them. The sample lists about 150,000 clones; around a tenth were seen once. The chain is built from TRBV5-1 and TRBJ1-5; 9 bases are a match to TRBD1. This clonotype was obtained from a male donor in good health and CMV-seronegative. Sequenced material: PBMCs. The CDR3 coding sequence is TGCGCCAGCAGCTTGGGGACAGGGGAAGCTCAGCCCCAGCATTTT. It is translated as CASSLGTGEAQPQHF.